Below, 17 T cell receptor beta chains from the same sample are listed, as sequenced in a study of early T cells in non-severe SARS-CoV-2 infection. TCRdb re-derived calls from the 5' RACE reads in MiXCR, one entry per CDR3 protein. The sample carries 15,000 to 20,000 distinct CDR3 sequences, 5% recorded once. The source material was whole blood. The receptors come from an adult who was a healthcare worker with PCR-confirmed SARS-CoV-2 infection or an uninfected control (not recorded which).

This clonotype has just a few counts. V gene TRBV18 combines with J gene TRBJ2-3; D is uncertain. Trimming took 1 base from V and 3 from J, leaving 8 bases between them. In germline, CDR1 is KGHSH, CDR2 LQKENI. The CDR3 is 14 amino acids. DNA of the CDR3: TGTGCCAGCTCACCACACGTAGGGACAGATACGCAGTATTTT. Translation: CASSPHVGTDTQYF. The full variable domain, rest sourced from reference TRBV18 and TRBJ2-3, is NAGVMQNPRHLVRRRGQEARLRCSPMKGHSHVYWYRQLPEEGLKFMVYLQKENIIDESGMPKERFSAEFPKEGPSILRIQQVVRGDSAAYFCASSPHVGTDTQYFGPGTRLTVL.

This clonotype was detected many times. CDR3 coding DNA: TGCAGCGTCCAGGGGTTCGGATCTAGCACAGATACGCAGTATTTT. Translated: CSVQGFGSSTDTQYF. This sequence joins TRBV29-1 and TRBJ2-3; tentative D call: TRBD1 (6 bases). Deletions cut 6 bases from V and 0 bases from J, with 16 bases between. This CDR3 comprises 15 residues. Germline assignment: CDR1 SQVTM and CDR2 ANQGSEA.

This clonotype is classed as medium-sized. V and J are TRBV29-1 and TRBJ1-2; no definite D call. Germline CDR1 SQVTM, CDR2 ANQGSEA. V lost 6 bases and J 4 bases, leaving 18 bases between the germline ends. The CDR3 has 14 residues. As DNA, the CDR3 is TGCAGCGTGAGCTTAATTAAGGAGGGCTATGGCTACACCTTC. Its translation: CSVSLIKEGYGYTF.

This clonotype has more than one count but fewer than ten. This chain joins TRBV7-2 and TRBJ2-7, with D possibly being TRBD2 (7 bases). From germline, CDR1 is SGHTA and CDR2 FQGNSA. Deletions cut 4 bases from V and 5 bases from J, with 21 bases between. There are 16 residues in the CDR3. The CDR3 DNA sequence: TGTGCCAGCAGCTCGCCCGGGGAGGGGGATGAGGACGAGCAGTACTTC. The encoded protein is CASSSPGEGDEDEQYF.

The genes are TRBV7-9 and TRBJ2-6, with D tentatively TRBD1 (6 bases). This CDR3 is 16 amino acids long. Trimming shortened V by 5 bases and J by 1 base, and 12 bases separated the two germline ends. Germline CDR1 and CDR2: SEHNR and FQNEAQ (reference sequence). The CDR3 is CASSPSRGSGANVLTF. Here the CDR3 DNA reads TGTGCCAGCAGCCCCTCTAGGGGGTCTGGGGCCAACGTCCTGACTTTC.

This clonotype was found many times. The chain links TRBV12-3 or TRBV12-4 to TRBJ1-1, with D possibly being TRBD1 (5 bases). This CDR3 has 11 amino acids. V was clipped by 6 bases and J by 8 bases, with 10 bases between them. CDR3 loop: CASRTEGEAFF. The CDR3 nucleotides read TGTGCCAGCAGGACGGAGGGGGAAGCTTTCTTT.

This clonotype has ten or more counts. The chain carries TRBV7-2 and TRBJ2-7, with 7 positions matching TRBD2. The germline gives CDR1 SGHTA, CDR2 FQGNSA. CDR3 length: 14 residues. V lost 2 bases, J lost 7 bases, and 8 bases stayed unmatched. DNA for the CDR3: TGTGCCAGCAGCTTACTAGCGGACCTGGGGGAGCAGTACGTC. This sequence encodes CASSLLADLGEQYV.

By frequency in the sample, this clonotype is medium-sized. J is TRBJ2-1 and V is TRBV20-1, with 10 nucleotides matching TRBD2. Trimming cost V 5 bases and J 7 bases; bases outside gene matches: 2. Looked up from germline, CDR1 is DFQATT and CDR2 is SNEGSKA (reference sequence). This CDR3 has 12 amino acids. CDR3 sequence reads: CSAGLAENEQFF. The CDR3, as DNA: TGCAGTGCTGGACTAGCGGAGAATGAGCAGTTCTTC.

At least ten counts were recorded for this clonotype. This chain joins TRBV7-2 and TRBJ2-5; D is ambiguous. The V gene's germline CDR1 is SGHTA and CDR2 FQGNSA. The CDR3 is 15 residues long. V lost 3 bases to trimming and J lost 1 base, with 12 bases between them. The CDR3 region has the DNA TGTGCCAGCAGCTTCGGGCTAACCGTCCAAGAGACCCAGTACTTC. Translating gives CASSFGLTVQETQYF. Together with reference TRBV7-2 and TRBJ2-5, the CDR3 gives the full variable domain: GAGVSQSPSNKVTEKGKDVELRCDPISGHTALYWYRQSLGQGLEFLIYFQGNSAPDKSGLPSDRFSAERTGGSVSTLTIQRTQQEDSAVYLCASSFGLTVQETQYFGPGTRLLVL.

In this sample, this clonotype turned up many times. The rearrangement uses TRBV6-5 and TRBJ2-3; TRBD2 might be the D (5 bases). Germline V gives CDR1 MNHEY, CDR2 SVGAGI. Trimming shortened V by 2 bases and J by 0 bases, and 12 bases separated the two germline ends. The CDR3 covers 16 residues. CDR3 region: CASSYGSGSSTDTQYF. For the CDR3, the DNA is TGTGCCAGCAGTTACGGCAGCGGCTCTAGCACAGATACGCAGTATTTT.

This clonotype was observed many times. The rearrangement links TRBV13 to TRBJ2-1, with D hard to call. From germline, CDR1 is PRHDT and CDR2 FYEKMQ (reference sequence). V shed 1 base and J shed 15 bases, with 13 bases lying between them. CDR3 length: 12 residues. CDR3 loop: CASSLDLALTFF. The CDR3 bases are TGTGCCAGCAGCTTAGATTTGGCTTTGACGTTCTTC.

As regards this clonotype: A much larger clone differs from this one at a single base, so this may be a read error. The rearrangement joins TRBV11-2 to TRBJ1-5; 7 nucleotides line up with TRBD1. The CDR3 has 14 amino acids. Germline CDR1 is SGHAT and CDR2 is FQNNGV. The CDR3 DNA reads TGTGCCGGCAGCGTAGACAGGGGCAATCAGCCCCAGCATTTT. It is translated as CAGSVDRGNQPQHF.

The chain links TRBV9 to TRBJ1-6; D not resolved. Trimming took 2 bases from V and 8 from J, leaving 8 bases between them. Germline V CDR1 and CDR2: SGDLS, YYNGEE. This CDR3 comprises 13 residues. The CDR3 DNA reads as TGTGCCAGCAGCGTCGGTGAAGATTCACCCCTCCACTTT. Its protein is CASSVGEDSPLHF. Combining the CDR3 with reference TRBV9 and TRBJ1-6 gives the whole variable domain DSGVTQTPKHLITATGQRVTLRCSPRSGDLSVYWYQQSLDQGLQFLIQYYNGEERAKGNILERFSAQQFPDLHSELNLSSLELGDSALYFCASSVGEDSPLHFGNGTRLTVT.

This clonotype is deemed medium-sized. The chain has TRBV12-3 or TRBV12-4 and TRBJ2-1; 8 bases map to TRBD2. The CDR3 consists of 17 residues. Germline trimming cut 0 bases from V and 9 bases from J; bases unmatched to any gene: 13. The CDR3 DNA reads as TGTGCCAGCAGTTTAGCCACTTCAGCGGGAGACGCGGGTGAGCAGTTCTTC. Translation gives CASSLATSAGDAGEQFF.

In this sample, this clonotype turned up many times. The genes are TRBV7-8 and TRBJ2-5, with 7 nucleotides matching TRBD1. This CDR3 has 16 amino acids. Germline CDR1 SGHVS, CDR2 FQNEAQ. Unmatched junction bases numbered 7, after V lost 0 bases and J lost 3 bases. The CDR3 DNA follows: TGTGCCAGCAGCTTAGCTCATTACAGGGGCGAAGAGACCCAGTACTTC. It translates to CASSLAHYRGEETQYF. The full variable domain, with the rest looked up from reference TRBV7-8 and TRBJ2-5, is GAGVSQSPRYKVAKRGQDVALRCDPISGHVSLFWYQQALGQGPEFLTYFQNEAQLDKSGLPSDRFFAERPEGSVSTLKIQRTQQEDSAVYLCASSLAHYRGEETQYFGPGTRLLVL.

This clonotype was observed a handful of times. The chain uses TRBV12-3 or TRBV12-4 and TRBJ2-3; possibly TRBD2 for D (6 bases). The CDR3 runs 16 residues. V lost 3 bases and J lost 1, with 14 bases in between. For the CDR3, the DNA is TGTGCCAGCAGTTTTGATGCGGGGCCTGGCACAGATACGCAGTATTTT. Amino acid sequence: CASSFDAGPGTDTQYF.

At least ten counts were recorded for this clonotype. The V and J genes are TRBV20-1 and TRBJ1-2; 7 nucleotides match TRBD1. The CDR3 sequence is 13 residues long. With 4 bases clipped from V and 4 bases from J, the junction kept 6 bases outside the gene matches. Looked up from germline, CDR1 is DFQATT and CDR2 is SNEGSKA (reference sequence). CDR3 sequence (DNA): TGCAGTGCTAACCTACAGGGGACCTATGGCTACACCTTC. Its translation is CSANLQGTYGYTF.